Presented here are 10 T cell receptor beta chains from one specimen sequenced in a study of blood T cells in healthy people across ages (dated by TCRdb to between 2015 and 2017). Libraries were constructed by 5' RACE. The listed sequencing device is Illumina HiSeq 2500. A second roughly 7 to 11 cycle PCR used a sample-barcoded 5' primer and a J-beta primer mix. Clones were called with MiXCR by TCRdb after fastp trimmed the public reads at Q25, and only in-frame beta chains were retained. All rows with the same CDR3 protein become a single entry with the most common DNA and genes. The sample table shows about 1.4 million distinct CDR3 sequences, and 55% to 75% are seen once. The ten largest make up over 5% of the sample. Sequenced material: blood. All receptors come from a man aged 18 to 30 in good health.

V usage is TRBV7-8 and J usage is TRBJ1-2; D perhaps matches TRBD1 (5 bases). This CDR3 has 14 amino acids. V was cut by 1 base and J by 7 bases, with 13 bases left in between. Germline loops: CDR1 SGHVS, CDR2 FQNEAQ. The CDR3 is CASSLVRVGGGYTF. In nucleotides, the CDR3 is TGTGCCAGCAGCTTAGTGAGGGTCGGGGGTGGCTACACCTTC.

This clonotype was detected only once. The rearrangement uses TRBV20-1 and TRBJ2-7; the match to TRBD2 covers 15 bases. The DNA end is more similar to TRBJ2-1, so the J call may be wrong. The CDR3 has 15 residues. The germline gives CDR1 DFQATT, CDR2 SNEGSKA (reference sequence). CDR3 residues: CSARDGGLAGGEQFF. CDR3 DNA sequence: TGCAGTGCTAGAGATGGGGGACTAGCGGGAGGAGAGCAGTTCTTC.

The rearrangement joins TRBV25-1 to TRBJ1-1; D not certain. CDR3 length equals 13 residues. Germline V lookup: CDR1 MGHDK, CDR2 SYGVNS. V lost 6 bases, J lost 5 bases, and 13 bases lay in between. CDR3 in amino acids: CASRGQVNTEAFF. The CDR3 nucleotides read TGTGCCAGCAGGGGCCAGGTTAATACTGAAGCTTTCTTT.

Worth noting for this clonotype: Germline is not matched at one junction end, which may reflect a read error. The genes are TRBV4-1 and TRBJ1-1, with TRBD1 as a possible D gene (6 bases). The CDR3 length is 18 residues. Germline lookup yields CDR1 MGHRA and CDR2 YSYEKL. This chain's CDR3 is CASSPGVGGRYPHTEAFF. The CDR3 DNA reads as TGTGCCAGCAGCCCCGGTGTGGGGGGGCGCTATCCCCACACTGAAGCTTTCTTT.

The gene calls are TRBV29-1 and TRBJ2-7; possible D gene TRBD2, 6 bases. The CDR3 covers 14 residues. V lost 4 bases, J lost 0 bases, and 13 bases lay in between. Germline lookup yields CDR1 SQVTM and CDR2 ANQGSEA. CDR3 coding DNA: TGCAGCGTTGTGATGGAGGGATTCTCCTACGAGCAGTACTTC. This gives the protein CSVVMEGFSYEQYF.

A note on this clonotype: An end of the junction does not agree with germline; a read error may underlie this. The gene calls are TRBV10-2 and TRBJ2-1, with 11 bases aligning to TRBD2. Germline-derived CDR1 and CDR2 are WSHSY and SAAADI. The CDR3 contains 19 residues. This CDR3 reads CASRGLAESPQRGYNGQFF. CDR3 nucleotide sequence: TGCGCCAGCAGGGGACTAGCGGAGAGCCCACAACGAGGTTACAATGGGCAGTTCTTC.

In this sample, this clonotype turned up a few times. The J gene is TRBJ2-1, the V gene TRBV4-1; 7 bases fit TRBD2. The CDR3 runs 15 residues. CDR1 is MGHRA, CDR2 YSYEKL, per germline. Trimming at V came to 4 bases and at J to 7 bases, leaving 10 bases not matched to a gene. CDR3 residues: CASSPTAFGRNEQFF. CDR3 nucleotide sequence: TGCGCCAGCAGCCCGACGGCTTTCGGGAGGAATGAGCAGTTCTTC.

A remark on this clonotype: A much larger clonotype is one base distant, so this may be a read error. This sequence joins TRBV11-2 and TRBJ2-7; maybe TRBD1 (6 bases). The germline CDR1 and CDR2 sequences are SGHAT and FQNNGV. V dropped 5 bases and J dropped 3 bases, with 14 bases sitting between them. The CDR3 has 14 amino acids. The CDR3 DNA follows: TGTGCCAGCAGCCCCGAACAGGGATACTACGAGCAGTACTTC. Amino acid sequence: CASSPEQGYYEQYF.

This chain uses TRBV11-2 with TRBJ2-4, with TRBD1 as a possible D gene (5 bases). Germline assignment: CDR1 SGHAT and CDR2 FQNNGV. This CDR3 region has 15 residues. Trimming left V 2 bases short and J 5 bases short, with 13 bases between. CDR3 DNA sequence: TGTGCCAGCAGCTTAATGGGGCAGCTCCAAAACATTCAGTACTTC. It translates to CASSLMGQLQNIQYF.

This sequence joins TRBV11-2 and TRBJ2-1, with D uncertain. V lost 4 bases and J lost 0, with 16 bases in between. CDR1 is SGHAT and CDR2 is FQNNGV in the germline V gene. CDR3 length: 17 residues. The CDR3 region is CASSSLTGVSSYNEQFF. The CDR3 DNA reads TGTGCCAGCAGCTCCCTGACTGGGGTAAGCTCCTACAATGAGCAGTTCTTC.